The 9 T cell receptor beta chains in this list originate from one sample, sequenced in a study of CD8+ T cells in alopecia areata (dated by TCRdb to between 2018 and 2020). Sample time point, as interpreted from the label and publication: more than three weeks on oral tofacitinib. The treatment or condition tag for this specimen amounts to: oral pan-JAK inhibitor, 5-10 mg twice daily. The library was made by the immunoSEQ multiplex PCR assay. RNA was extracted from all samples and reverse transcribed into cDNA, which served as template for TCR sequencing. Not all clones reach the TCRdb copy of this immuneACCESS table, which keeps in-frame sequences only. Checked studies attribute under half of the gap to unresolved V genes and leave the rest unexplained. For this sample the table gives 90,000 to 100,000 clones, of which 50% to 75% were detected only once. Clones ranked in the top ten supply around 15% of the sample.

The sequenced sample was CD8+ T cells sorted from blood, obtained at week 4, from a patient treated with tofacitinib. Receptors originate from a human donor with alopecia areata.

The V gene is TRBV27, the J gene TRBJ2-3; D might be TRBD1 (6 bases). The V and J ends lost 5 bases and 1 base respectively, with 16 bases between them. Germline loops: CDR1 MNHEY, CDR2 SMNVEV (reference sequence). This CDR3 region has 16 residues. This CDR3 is CASSAQGVVGTDTQYF. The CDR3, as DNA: TGTGCCAGCAGTGCACAGGGAGTCGTCGGCACAGATACGCAGTATTTT.

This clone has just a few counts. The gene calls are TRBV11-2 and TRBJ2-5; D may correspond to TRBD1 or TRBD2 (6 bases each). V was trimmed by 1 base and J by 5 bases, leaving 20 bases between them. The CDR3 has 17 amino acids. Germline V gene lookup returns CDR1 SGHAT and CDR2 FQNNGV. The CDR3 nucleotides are TGTGCCAGCAGCTTAGGGTCGTTGGGGGGCGCTTTGGAGACCCAGTACTTC. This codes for CASSLGSLGGALETQYF.

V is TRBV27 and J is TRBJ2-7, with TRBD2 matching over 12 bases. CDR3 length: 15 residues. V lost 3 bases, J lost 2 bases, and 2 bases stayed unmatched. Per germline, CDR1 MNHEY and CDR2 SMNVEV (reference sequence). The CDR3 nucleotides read TGTGCCAGCAGTTTGACTAGCGGGGGAACCTACGAGCAGTACTTC. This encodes CASSLTSGGTYEQYF.

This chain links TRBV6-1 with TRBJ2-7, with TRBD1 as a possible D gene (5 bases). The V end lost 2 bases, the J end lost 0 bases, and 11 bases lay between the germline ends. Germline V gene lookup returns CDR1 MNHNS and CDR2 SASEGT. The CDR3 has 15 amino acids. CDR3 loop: CASSESGASSYEQYF. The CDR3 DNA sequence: TGTGCCAGCAGTGAATCTGGGGCTTCCTCCTACGAGCAGTACTTC.

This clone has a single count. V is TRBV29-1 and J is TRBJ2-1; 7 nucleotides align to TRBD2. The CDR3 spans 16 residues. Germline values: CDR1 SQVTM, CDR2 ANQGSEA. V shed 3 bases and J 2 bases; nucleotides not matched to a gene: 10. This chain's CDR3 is CSVESSGVGTYNEQFF. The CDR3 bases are TGCAGCGTTGAGAGCAGCGGGGTTGGCACCTACAATGAGCAGTTCTTC.

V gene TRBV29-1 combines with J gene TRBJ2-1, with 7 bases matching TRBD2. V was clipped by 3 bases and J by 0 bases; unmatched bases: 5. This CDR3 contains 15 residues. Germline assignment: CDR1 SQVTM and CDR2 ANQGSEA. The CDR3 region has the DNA TGCAGCGTTGACTCTAGCGGTATCTCCTACAATGAGCAGTTCTTC. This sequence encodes CSVDSSGISYNEQFF.

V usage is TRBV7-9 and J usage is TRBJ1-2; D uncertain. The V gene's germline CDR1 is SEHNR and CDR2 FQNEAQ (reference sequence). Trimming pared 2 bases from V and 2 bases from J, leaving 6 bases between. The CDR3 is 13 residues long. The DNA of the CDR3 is TGTGCCAGCAGCTTAACACAGAACTATGGCTACACCTTC. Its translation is CASSLTQNYGYTF.

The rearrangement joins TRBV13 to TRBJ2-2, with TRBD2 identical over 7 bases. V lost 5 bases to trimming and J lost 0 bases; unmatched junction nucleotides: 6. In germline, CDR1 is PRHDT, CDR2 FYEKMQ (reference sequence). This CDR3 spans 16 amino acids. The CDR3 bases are TGTGCCAGCAGCACAACCCTAGCGGCGAACACCGGGGAGCTGTTTTTT. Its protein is CASSTTLAANTGELFF.

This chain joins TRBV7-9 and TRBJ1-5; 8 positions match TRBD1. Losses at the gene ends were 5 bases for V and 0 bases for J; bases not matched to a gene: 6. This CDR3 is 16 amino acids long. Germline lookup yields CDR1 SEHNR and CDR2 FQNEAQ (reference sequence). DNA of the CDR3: TGTGCCAGCAGCCAATGGACAGGGATTAGCAATCAGCCCCAGCATTTT. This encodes CASSQWTGISNQPQHF.